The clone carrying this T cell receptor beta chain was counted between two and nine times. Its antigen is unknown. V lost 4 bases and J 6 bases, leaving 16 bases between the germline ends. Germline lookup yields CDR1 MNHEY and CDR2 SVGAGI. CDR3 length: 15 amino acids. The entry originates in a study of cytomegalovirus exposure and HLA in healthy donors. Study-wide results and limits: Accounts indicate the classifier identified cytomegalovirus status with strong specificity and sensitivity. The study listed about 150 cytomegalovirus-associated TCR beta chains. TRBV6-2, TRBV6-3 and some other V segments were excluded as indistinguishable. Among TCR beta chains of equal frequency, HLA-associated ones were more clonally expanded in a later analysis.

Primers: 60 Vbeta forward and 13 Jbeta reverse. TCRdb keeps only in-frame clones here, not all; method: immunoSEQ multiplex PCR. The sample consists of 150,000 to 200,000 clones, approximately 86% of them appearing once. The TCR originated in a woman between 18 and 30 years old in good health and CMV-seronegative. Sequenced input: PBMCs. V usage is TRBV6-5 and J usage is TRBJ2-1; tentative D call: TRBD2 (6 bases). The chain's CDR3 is CASSSGVVLTNEQFF. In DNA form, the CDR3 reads TGTGCCAGCAGTTCGGGGGTAGTCCTTACCAATGAGCAGTTCTTC.